This TCR beta chain stems from a study of blood T cells in healthy people across ages. The CDR3 covers 19 residues. Germline CDR1 and CDR2: KGHSH and LQKENI. Trimming cost V 3 bases and J 7 bases; bases outside gene matches: 21. Alongside a J-beta primer mix, a sample-barcoded 5' primer served in a second PCR lasting roughly 6 to 11 cycles. Using its own MiXCR run on the 5' RACE reads, TCRdb lists one record per CDR3 protein. The sample records nearly 1 million distinct CDR3 sequences, about 51% being singletons. Findings and caveats of the study: Aged donors had fewer naive CD4+ cells and lower diversity than long-lived donors.

Investigators took about 10 milliliters of peripheral blood from every donor. As concerns this clonotype: Its antigen is as yet unknown.

The origin of this receptor is a woman in her sixties in good health. The sample comprised blood. This chain uses TRBV18 with TRBJ2-3, with 8 bases fitting TRBD2. For the CDR3, the DNA is TGTGCCAGCTCACCGATCGTTACGGGCGCCGGGACTAGTTCTTATACGCAGTATTTT. The encoded protein is CASSPIVTGAGTSSYTQYF. Full variable domain (outside the CDR3, taken from reference TRBV18 and TRBJ2-3): NAGVMQNPRHLVRRRGQEARLRCSPMKGHSHVYWYRQLPEEGLKFMVYLQKENIIDESGMPKERFSAEFPKEGPSILRIQQVVRGDSAAYFCASSPIVTGAGTSSYTQYFGPGTRLTVL.